Included here is one T cell receptor (beta chain) sequence, with context. The method was immunoSEQ multiplex PCR; TCRdb's version includes in-frame clones alone and lacks a portion of them. The data contain 20,000 to 25,000 clones, under 85% of them singletons. Any history of autoimmune disease or systemic immunosuppression disqualified patients. The data are from a study of OX40 agonist ivuxolimab in advanced cancers. Study-wide context: As their treatment, patients were administered ivuxolimab, an agonistic anti-OX40 (CD134) antibody. Hepatocellular carcinoma, melanoma, renal cell or head and neck cancer affected the dose-escalation patients.

This TCR was recovered from an adult with an advanced solid tumor such as melanoma, head and neck, liver or kidney cancer. Specimen: CD4+ or CD8+ T cells sorted from blood, collected in a trial of the OX40 agonist ivuxolimab.

CDR3 sequence (DNA): TGTGCCAGCAGCGTAGCGACCTCGACTAGCGGGGTACTCCCAGATACGCAGTATTTT. Its translation: CASSVATSTSGVLPDTQYF. This sequence joins TRBV9 and TRBJ2-3; 11 nucleotides align to TRBD2. The CDR3 covers 19 residues. V gave up 0 bases and J gave up 4 bases; unmatched junction bases: 13. Germline values: CDR1 SGDLS, CDR2 YYNGEE.